These 20 T cell receptor beta chains share one sample of origin, sequenced in a study of Ad26.COV2.S vaccination and SARS-CoV-2 variants. The treatment: 19 received Ad26.COV2.S at low or high dose, single or two shots; about 5 received placebo; per-sample allocation not given. Each sample was drawn 63 days after the first injection (of vaccine or placebo). Clones were sequenced by immunoSEQ multiplex PCR, and TCRdb holds only the in-frame ones, with some missing. The sample includes about 350,000 clones, 70% to 90% seen only once; the top ten take 2.5% to 3.5%. The material sequenced was peripheral blood, taken in a trial of Ad26.COV2.S vaccine versus placebo. These receptors all come from a person between 18 and 65 years old who received the Ad26.COV2.S COVID-19 vaccine or a placebo.

V gene TRBV6-2 or TRBV6-3 combines with J gene TRBJ2-2; TRBD2 matches at 9 bases. Looked up from germline, CDR1 is MNHEY and CDR2 is SVGEGT. The CDR3 is 16 amino acids. V gave up 0 bases and J gave up 6 bases; unmatched junction bases: 5. CDR3 sequence: CASSYSSGLASGELFF. The CDR3 nucleotides read TGTGCCAGCAGTTACTCGTCGGGACTAGCCTCCGGGGAGCTGTTTTTT.

The chain links TRBV2 to TRBJ1-1; D remains unclear. In germline, CDR1 is SNHLY, CDR2 FYNNEI. This CDR3 comprises 14 residues. V was pared by 7 bases and J by 2 bases, with 14 bases between. DNA of the CDR3: TGTGCCAGCATCCTGATCAGAGTAAACACTGAAGCTTTCTTT. Its translation is CASILIRVNTEAFF.

The V call is TRBV5-1, the J call TRBJ2-3, with TRBD2 identical over 12 bases. Germline-derived CDR1 and CDR2 are SGHRS and YFSETQ. J lost 3 bases, V lost 2 bases, and 16 bases had no gene match. The CDR3 has 20 residues. CDR3 bases: TGCGCCAGCAGCTTCCCGCTCCTAGCGGGGGGGCCTATTCTGACAGATACGCAGTATTTT. The encoded protein is CASSFPLLAGGPILTDTQYF.

The chain uses TRBV20-1 and TRBJ2-7, with 7 nucleotides matching TRBD1. The CDR3 length is 15 residues. Looked up from germline, CDR1 is DFQATT and CDR2 is SNEGSKA (reference sequence). With V trimmed by 3 bases and J by 1 base, 9 bases remained unmatched. In DNA form, the CDR3 reads TGCAGTGCTAGTCGTGGATCGGGACAGTCCTACGAGCAGTACTTC. Protein: CSASRGSGQSYEQYF.

The rearrangement links TRBV9 to TRBJ2-1; D is perhaps TRBD2 (6 bases). The CDR3 is made up of 16 amino acids. V lost 3 bases, J lost 0 bases, and 13 bases lay in between. Germline CDR1 SGDLS, CDR2 YYNGEE. CDR3 residues: CASSGTGTFSYNEQFF. In nucleotides, the CDR3 is TGTGCCAGCAGCGGAACCGGGACTTTCTCCTACAATGAGCAGTTCTTC.

The chain combines TRBV28 with TRBJ1-4; D gene uncertain. The germline gives CDR1 MDHEN, CDR2 SYDVKM. This CDR3 region has 13 residues. V lost 3 bases to trimming and J lost 8 bases, with 10 bases between them. The CDR3 here is CASSFGEWEKLFF. In DNA, the CDR3 is TGTGCCAGCAGTTTTGGGGAGTGGGAAAAACTGTTTTTT.

The chain has TRBV18 and TRBJ2-7; TRBD1 matches at 7 bases. Germline V CDR1 and CDR2: KGHSH, LQKENI. The J segment lost 0 bases and the V segment lost 2 bases, leaving 4 bases of the junction unmatched. The length of the CDR3 is 15 residues. The CDR3 nucleotides are TGTGCCAGCTCACCAGGGGCAGGGGGCTCCTACGAGCAGTACTTC. Encoded protein: CASSPGAGGSYEQYF.

This rearrangement joins TRBV15 to TRBJ2-3; unclear D gene. The V gene lost 0 bases and the J gene lost 4 bases, with 5 bases spanning the gap. This CDR3 is 13 amino acids long. CDR1 and CDR2 from the germline V gene are LNHNV and YYDKDF (reference sequence). The CDR3 nucleotides are TGTGCCACCAGCAGAGATTGGTCAGATACGCAGTATTTT. Translation gives CATSRDWSDTQYF. Using reference TRBV15 and TRBJ2-3 for the parts outside the CDR3, the full variable domain is DAMVIQNPRYQVTQFGKPVTLSCSQTLNHNVMYWYQQKSSQAPKLLFHYYDKDFNNEADTPDNFQSRRPNTSFCFLDIRSPGLGDTAMYLCATSRDWSDTQYFGPGTRLTVL.

The chain employs TRBV9 and TRBJ2-5; unclear D gene. V was shortened by 4 bases and J by 5 bases, with 12 bases between the two germline ends. Germline V gene lookup returns CDR1 SGDLS and CDR2 YYNGEE. The CDR3 loop spans 13 amino acids. The CDR3 bases are TGTGCCAGCAGCCTCCTATTAGGGGAGACCCAGTACTTC. Translation: CASSLLLGETQYF.

The chain joins TRBV6-5 to TRBJ2-1, with 7 nucleotides matching TRBD1. The V gene end was trimmed by 1 base and the J gene end by 6 bases; junction bases not matched to a gene: 6. The CDR3 covers 15 residues. Germline CDR1 is MNHEY and CDR2 is SVGAGI. CDR3 coding DNA: TGTGCCAGCAGTTACTTTGGGACAGTTCCCAATGAGCAGTTCTTC. This sequence encodes CASSYFGTVPNEQFF.

The genes are TRBV10-3 and TRBJ1-1; TRBD1 matches 7 bases. Germline CDR1 is ENHRY and CDR2 is SYGVKD. Trimming at V came to 0 bases and at J to 1 base, leaving 2 bases not matched to a gene. The CDR3 length is 15 residues. The CDR3 DNA follows: TGTGCCATCAGTGAGTCCACAGGGGCGAACACTGAAGCTTTCTTT. Translating gives CAISESTGANTEAFF.

The chain uses TRBV25-1 and TRBJ2-1; 10 nucleotides agree with TRBD1. The CDR3 extends over 16 amino acids. Germline trimming cut 4 bases from V and 5 bases from J; bases unmatched to any gene: 8. Germline CDR1 and CDR2: MGHDK and SYGVNS. The CDR3 bases are TGTGCCAGCAGTGTGCCCGGGACAGGGGCTAACAATGAGCAGTTCTTC. It yields the protein CASSVPGTGANNEQFF.

The chain couples TRBV2 to TRBJ2-7; 10 nucleotides match TRBD2. The CDR3 totals 16 residues. The germline CDR1 and CDR2 sequences are SNHLY and FYNNEI. V gave up 0 bases and J gave up 3 bases; unmatched junction bases: 5. In DNA, the CDR3 is TGTGCCAGCAGTGAAGCGTCCACTAGCGGGATCTACGAGCAGTACTTC. This encodes CASSEASTSGIYEQYF.

This chain joins TRBV7-2 and TRBJ2-2; D possibly corresponds to TRBD1 (5 bases). The V gene's germline CDR1 is SGHTA and CDR2 FQGNSA. CDR3 length: 13 amino acids. V gave up 4 bases and J gave up 6 bases, with 9 bases separating them. This CDR3 is CASSSSRAGELFF. CDR3 DNA sequence: TGTGCCAGCAGCTCGTCCAGGGCCGGGGAGCTGTTTTTT.

Comment on this clone: Other DNA sequences within the sample encode an identical CDR3. The gene calls are TRBV5-1 and TRBJ1-1, with a tentative D call TRBD1 (5 bases). The germline CDR1 and CDR2 sequences are SGHRS and YFSETQ. The CDR3 has 13 residues. V was trimmed by 5 bases and J by 1 base, leaving 9 bases between them. The DNA for the CDR3 is TGCGCCAGCAGTAGGGGCGGGAACACTGAAGCTTTCTTT. Translation: CASSRGGNTEAFF.

This rearrangement joins TRBV27 to TRBJ1-1; the match to TRBD1 covers 9 bases. CDR3 length equals 14 residues. V was clipped by 5 bases and J by 6 bases; unmatched bases: 7. Germline-derived CDR1 and CDR2 are MNHEY and SMNVEV (reference sequence). The CDR3 bases are TGTGCCAGCAGTACCCGGGACAGGGACCCTGAAGCTTTCTTT. Its translation is CASSTRDRDPEAFF.

Here the CDR3 DNA reads TGTGCCAGTTATCCGGTCTATTTTACAACTAATGAAAAACTGTTTTTT. This sequence encodes CASYPVYFTTNEKLFF. The chain has TRBV19 and TRBJ1-4, with D unclear. The V end lost 8 bases, the J end lost 0 bases, and 16 bases lay between the germline ends. There are 16 residues in the CDR3. Germline CDR1 reads LNHDA; CDR2 reads SQIVND (reference sequence).

This clone appeared a few times. The chain's CDR3 is CASTRDYNTGELFF. The CDR3 DNA sequence: TGTGCCAGCACCCGGGACTACAACACCGGGGAGCTGTTTTTT. The rearrangement joins TRBV2 to TRBJ2-2, with 7 bases lining up with TRBD2. Germline CDR1 and CDR2: SNHLY and FYNNEI. The CDR3 is 14 amino acids. V lost 7 bases and J lost 2; bases outside the gene matches: 4.

The sample holds a few counts of this clone. The rearrangement uses TRBV3-1 (or the pseudogene TRBV3-2) and TRBJ2-5, with D possibly TRBD1 on 6 matching bases. The germline V and J ends were trimmed by 5 bases and 6 bases, with 16 bases remaining between them. The germline V gene encodes CDR1 LGHDT and CDR2 YNNKEL (reference sequence). The CDR3 sequence is 14 residues long. Here the CDR3 DNA reads TGTGCCAGCAGCATCATTCCGGGACAACAGACCCAGTACTTC. Translating gives CASSIIPGQQTQYF.

CDR3 nucleotide sequence: TGTGCCAGCAGTTACTCGGGTGGTAACACACCCCTCCACTTT. Translation: CASSYSGGNTPLHF. The rearrangement uses TRBV6-2 or TRBV6-3 and TRBJ1-6; D remains unclear. The V end was cut by 0 bases, the J end by 11 bases, with 11 bases between. Germline CDR1 reads MNHEY; CDR2 reads SVGEGT. This CDR3 has 14 residues.